These T cell receptor beta chains were read from a single sample in a study of T-cell reconstitution after alpha-beta-depleted transplantation in children. TCRdb processed the PCR reads anew with MiXCR; each CDR3 protein has one entry. Of about 640,000 distinct CDR3 sequences listed, roughly 15% are singletons. Sequencing was performed on PBMCs from the stem cell graft donor, taken from the stem cell graft. All receptors come from a human donor who donated a stem cell graft to a child with acute myeloid leukemia. CDR3s include the opening cysteine and the closing phenylalanine or tryptophan. D genes are given only for firm matches. The size of a clone is reported for some rows only, either as once, few or many, or as a class for expanded clones.

V	size	D	J	CDR3	DNA
TRBV12-3/TRBV12-4	many	.	TRBJ2-7	CASSRLRSSYEQYF	TGTGCCAGCAGTCGACTCAGGAGCTCCTACGAGCAGTACTTC
TRBV27	few	TRBD2	TRBJ2-2	CASSFGGGRELFF	TGTGCCAGCAGTTTCGGGGGGGGGCGGGAGCTGTTTTTT
TRBV28	.	.	TRBJ1-2	CASSLGQFPLYTF	TGTGCCAGCAGTTTGGGGCAGTTCCCCCTCTACACCTTC
TRBV29-1	many	.	TRBJ2-7	CSGLTESYEQYF	TGCAGCGGACTGACAGAGAGCTACGAGCAGTACTTC
TRBV20-1	.	TRBD1	TRBJ1-5	CSAITRDREGQPQHF	TGCAGTGCTATTACCCGAGACAGGGAAGGTCAGCCCCAGCATTTT
TRBV11-1	.	.	TRBJ1-1	CASSQQVADTEAFF	TGTGCCAGCAGCCAACAGGTGGCGGACACTGAAGCTTTCTTT
TRBV4-3	many	.	TRBJ2-3	CASSQDRGDTQYF	TGCGCCAGCAGCCAAGACAGGGGAGATACGCAGTATTTT
TRBV29-1	many	.	TRBJ2-5	CSVDRSQETQYF	TGCAGCGTTGACAGAAGTCAAGAGACCCAGTACTTC
TRBV7-8	few	.	TRBJ2-1	CASSAGRIGGPQRYNEQFF	TGTGCCAGCAGCGCCGGTCGCATAGGGGGGCCACAGAGGTACAATGAGCAGTTCTTC
TRBV12-3/TRBV12-4	many	TRBD1	TRBJ1-2	CASSLALAGGHGYTF	TGTGCCAGCAGTTTAGCGTTGGCAGGGGGCCATGGCTACACCTTC
TRBV29-1	many	.	TRBJ1-1	CSVERSAGAFF	TGCAGCGTTGAACGGAGTGCTGGCGCTTTCTTT
TRBV24-1	few	.	TRBJ1-6	CATSDSENSPLHF	TGTGCCACCAGTGACTCCGAGAATTCACCCCTCCACTTT
TRBV7-9	few	TRBD1	TRBJ1-4	CASSLAGQEGGKLFF	TGTGCCAGCAGCTTGGCAGGACAGGAGGGGGGAAAACTGTTTTTT
TRBV29-1	many	.	TRBJ2-1	CSVEDLLQFF	TGCAGCGTTGAAGACTTACTCCAGTTCTTC
TRBV20-1	many	TRBD2	TRBJ2-1	CSARHKFGGGADEQFF	TGCAGTGCTAGACATAAATTTGGCGGGGGGGCTGATGAGCAGTTCTTC
TRBV9	many	.	TRBJ2-1	CASSGLQGSNEQFF	TGTGCCAGCAGCGGATTACAGGGAAGTAATGAGCAGTTCTTC
TRBV20-1	.	TRBD2	TRBJ2-2	CSAPHPGGNTGELFF	TGCAGTGCTCCGCATCCGGGGGGGAACACCGGGGAGCTGTTTTTT
TRBV4-3	.	.	TRBJ2-5	CASSQESLAPRETQYF	TGCGCCAGCAGCCAAGAAAGTCTAGCCCCCAGGGAGACCCAGTACTTC
TRBV21-1	few	.	TRBJ1-2	CASSNWYRTNYGYTF	TGTGCCAGCAGCAACTGGTATCGCACTAACTATGGCTACACCTTC
TRBV7-2	many	TRBD2	TRBJ2-1	CASSLSGTERVNEQFF	TGTGCCAGCAGCTTGAGCGGGACGGAGAGGGTCAATGAGCAGTTCTTC
TRBV15	few	.	TRBJ1-5	CATSRDLWVVAQPQHF	TGTGCCACCAGCAGAGATCTGTGGGTTGTAGCCCAGCCCCAGCATTTT
TRBV7-8	.	.	TRBJ1-1	CASSFYLENTEAFF	TGTGCCAGCAGCTTCTACCTGGAGAACACTGAAGCTTTCTTT
TRBV5-6	many	TRBD1	TRBJ2-5	CASSLGQGAGTQYF	TGTGCCAGCAGCTTGGGACAGGGGGCTGGGACCCAGTACTTC
TRBV7-2	few	.	TRBJ1-1	CASSYQIGRALLGEAFF	TGTGCCAGCAGCTACCAAATCGGCAGGGCCCTTTTGGGTGAAGCTTTCTTT
TRBV6-1	.	.	TRBJ1-1	CASSGGTLGTEAFF	TGTGCCAGCAGTGGAGGCACCCTCGGCACTGAAGCTTTCTTT
TRBV29-1	many	.	TRBJ2-2	CSVEGARQTGELFF	TGCAGCGTTGAGGGGGCTCGACAGACCGGGGAGCTGTTTTTT
TRBV25-1	few	TRBD1	TRBJ2-1	CASKIAGTGSNEQFF	TGTGCCAGCAAAATTGCCGGGACAGGGTCCAATGAGCAGTTCTTC